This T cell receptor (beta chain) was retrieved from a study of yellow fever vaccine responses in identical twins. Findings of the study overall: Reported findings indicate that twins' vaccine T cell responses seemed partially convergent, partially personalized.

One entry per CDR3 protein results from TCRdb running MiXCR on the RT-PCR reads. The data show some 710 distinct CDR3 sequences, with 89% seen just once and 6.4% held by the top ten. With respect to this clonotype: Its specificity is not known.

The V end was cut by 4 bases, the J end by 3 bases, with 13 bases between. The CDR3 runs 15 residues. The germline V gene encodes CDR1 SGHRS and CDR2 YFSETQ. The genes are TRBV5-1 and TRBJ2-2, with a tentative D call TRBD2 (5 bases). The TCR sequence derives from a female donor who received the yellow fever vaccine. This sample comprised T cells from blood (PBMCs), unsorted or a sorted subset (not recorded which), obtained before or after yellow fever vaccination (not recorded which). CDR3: CASSLDLAYTGELFF. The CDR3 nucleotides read TGCGCCAGCAGCCTGGATCTAGCATACACCGGGGAGCTGTTTTTT.